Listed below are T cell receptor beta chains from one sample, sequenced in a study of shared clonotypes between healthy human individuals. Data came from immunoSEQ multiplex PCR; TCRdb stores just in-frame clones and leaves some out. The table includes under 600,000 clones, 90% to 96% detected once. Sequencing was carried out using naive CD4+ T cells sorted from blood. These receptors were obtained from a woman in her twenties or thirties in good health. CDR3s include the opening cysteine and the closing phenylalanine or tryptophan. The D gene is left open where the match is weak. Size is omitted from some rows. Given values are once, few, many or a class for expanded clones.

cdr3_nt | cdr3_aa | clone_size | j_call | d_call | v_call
TGTGCCAGTAGTAAGAGGGACGGAGCCTCTGGAAACACCATATATTTT | CASSKRDGASGNTIYF | . | TRBJ1-3 | . | TRBV19
TGTGCCAGCAGCCCATCCAGCGGGAAAAACATTCAGTACTTC | CASSPSSGKNIQYF | . | TRBJ2-4 | . | TRBV7-9
TGTGCCAGCAGCTTGGTGGCTAGCGGGAGTGGTGAGCAGTTCTTC | CASSLVASGSGEQFF | . | TRBJ2-1 | TRBD2 | TRBV5-5
TGTGCCAGTAGTATAGATTATTCCGGGACAAATTCCTACAATGAGCAGTTCTTC | CASSIDYSGTNSYNEQFF | once | TRBJ2-1 | . | TRBV19
TGCGCCAGCAGTGATGCTAGCGGAGCCTACGAGCAGTACTTC | CASSDASGAYEQYF | once | TRBJ2-7 | TRBD2 | TRBV10-1
TGCGCCAGCAGTGAGTCGATGATAGGGAACACTGAAGCTTTCTTT | CASSESMIGNTEAFF | once | TRBJ1-1 | . | TRBV10-1
TGTGCCAGCAGTCATTCAGGACGGAAGTACAATCAGCCCCAGCATTTT | CASSHSGRKYNQPQHF | . | TRBJ1-5 | . | TRBV6-6
TGCGCCAGCAGCTTGGAAGTGGCTAGCGACACCGGGGAGCTGTTTTTT | CASSLEVASDTGELFF | . | TRBJ2-2 | . | TRBV5-1
TGTGCCAGCAGTCCGGTTAAGCATAGAAATCAGCCCCAGCATTTT | CASSPVKHRNQPQHF | . | TRBJ1-5 | . | TRBV27
TGTGCCAGCAGCTTCGAACGGGGGCTCTGGTCTAATGAAAAACTGTTTTTT | CASSFERGLWSNEKLFF | . | TRBJ1-4 | . | TRBV11-2
TGTGCCAGCAGCTTAGATTACGCCTCCTCCTACAATGAGCAGTTCTTC | CASSLDYASSYNEQFF | once | TRBJ2-1 | . | TRBV11-2
TGTGCCAGCAGCCCATGGGGGACAGGGTACAATCAGCCCCAGCATTTT | CASSPWGTGYNQPQHF | . | TRBJ1-5 | TRBD1 | TRBV7-2
TGTGCCAGCAGCGTAGGCAGGGGCCACACTGAAGCTTTCTTT | CASSVGRGHTEAFF | . | TRBJ1-1 | . | TRBV9
TGTGCCTGGAGTCCCGGAGTATTGAACACTGAAGCTTTCTTT | CAWSPGVLNTEAFF | . | TRBJ1-1 | . | TRBV30
TGTGCCAGCAGTGAACCCCCCCACGGGACTAGCGGGCTCTACGAGCAGTACTTC | CASSEPPHGTSGLYEQYF | . | TRBJ2-7 | TRBD2 | TRBV6-4
TGTGCCAGCAGCCCGATGGCTCCACCGAGGGCCCAGCATTTT | CASSPMAPPRAQHF | . | TRBJ1-5 | . | TRBV9
TGTGCCAGCAGCACAGGGGGCCAGTTGGGGAACACTGAAGCTTTCTTT | CASSTGGQLGNTEAFF | . | TRBJ1-1 | TRBD1 | TRBV28
TGTGCCAGCAGTCCTTGGACTGAGAACACCGGGGAGCTGTTTTTT | CASSPWTENTGELFF | . | TRBJ2-2 | . | TRBV27
TGTGCCAGCGGCGTAGGGGGGGTGTCTGGGGCCAACGTCCTGACTTTC | CASGVGGVSGANVLTF | . | TRBJ2-6 | . | TRBV28
TGTGCCAGCAGCTTAGTCCAGGGAGAGACCCAGTACTTC | CASSLVQGETQYF | . | TRBJ2-5 | . | TRBV11-2